This T cell receptor beta chain was recovered during a study of regulatory T cells in long-lasting Graves disease. This clonotype was counted many times. Antigen: not known. Construction of TCR beta libraries relied on iRepertoire HTBI primers and on Arm-PCR targeting CDR3 regions. Per the authors' pipeline: Identification yielded some 65 TRBV and roughly 14 TRBJ segments across samples. MiXCR, run by TCRdb on the multiplex PCR reads, gives a single entry per CDR3 protein. It is TCRdb's table, rather than the study itself, that gives the V and J calls and clone size. The sample records around 400,000 distinct CDR3 sequences, about 14% being singletons. Time point described: newly diagnosed GD, antithyroid drugs for less than 3 months. PBMCs were the source of the RNA used for TCR sequencing. Findings and caveats of the study: TRBV28, TRBJ1-2 and TRBJ2-5 were segments that persistent disease favored. Accuracy could have been hurt by small sample size.

CDR3 length: 13 residues. V gave up 6 bases and J gave up 4 bases, with 12 bases separating them. From germline, CDR1 is KGHSH and CDR2 LQKENI. The source was peripheral blood mononuclear cells (PBMCs), collected at new diagnosis, from a patient treated with antithyroid drugs. This TCR came from a female donor with Graves disease. The V and J genes are TRBV18 and TRBJ1-2, with D perhaps TRBD1 (5 bases). CDR3: CASSSTVVYGYTF. The CDR3 bases are TGTGCCAGCTCGTCGACAGTAGTCTATGGCTACACCTTC.